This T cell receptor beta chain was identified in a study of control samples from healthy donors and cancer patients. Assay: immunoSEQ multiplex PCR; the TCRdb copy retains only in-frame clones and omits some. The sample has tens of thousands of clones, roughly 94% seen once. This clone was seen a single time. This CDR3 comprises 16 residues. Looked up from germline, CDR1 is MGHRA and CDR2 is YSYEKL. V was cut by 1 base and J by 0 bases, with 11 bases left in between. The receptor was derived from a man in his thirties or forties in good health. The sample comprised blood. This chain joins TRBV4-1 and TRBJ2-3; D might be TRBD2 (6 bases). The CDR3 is CASSQGELASTDTQYF. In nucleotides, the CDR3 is TGCGCCAGCAGCCAAGGGGAGCTAGCGAGCACAGATACGCAGTATTTT.